This TCR beta chain was profiled in a study of T cells in Graves' hyperthyroidism and ophthalmopathy. Diagnosis rested on symptoms, serum thyroxine and TRAb, thyroid ultrasound, and orbital computed tomography. Overall study findings and caveats: Prediction of ophthalmopathy progression came a median 6.5 months pre-onset. Within blood appeared most thyroid clonotypes that had expanded above 0.001.

About this clonotype: Its antigen is currently unknown.

Amplification yielded TCR beta CDR3 regions, with RNA transcripts as the source. With the HTBI primer set, the TCR CDR3 went through a first round of RT-PCR. TCRdb reanalysed the multiplex PCR reads using MiXCR and keeps one entry per CDR3 protein. The sample carries roughly 300,000 distinct CDR3 sequences, 15% to 20% recorded once. The CDR3 sequence is 13 residues long. Germline CDR1 is LGHDT and CDR2 is YNNKEL (reference sequence). V was cut by 2 bases and J by 6 bases, with 9 bases left in between. This sequence joins TRBV3-1 and TRBJ2-3, with D possibly being TRBD1 (5 bases). Specimen: blood. The TCR comes from a woman in her forties or fifties with Graves' hyperthyroidism. The CDR3 sequence is CASSQMGPDTQYF. The CDR3 coding sequence is TGTGCCAGCAGCCAAATGGGGCCTGATACGCAGTATTTT.